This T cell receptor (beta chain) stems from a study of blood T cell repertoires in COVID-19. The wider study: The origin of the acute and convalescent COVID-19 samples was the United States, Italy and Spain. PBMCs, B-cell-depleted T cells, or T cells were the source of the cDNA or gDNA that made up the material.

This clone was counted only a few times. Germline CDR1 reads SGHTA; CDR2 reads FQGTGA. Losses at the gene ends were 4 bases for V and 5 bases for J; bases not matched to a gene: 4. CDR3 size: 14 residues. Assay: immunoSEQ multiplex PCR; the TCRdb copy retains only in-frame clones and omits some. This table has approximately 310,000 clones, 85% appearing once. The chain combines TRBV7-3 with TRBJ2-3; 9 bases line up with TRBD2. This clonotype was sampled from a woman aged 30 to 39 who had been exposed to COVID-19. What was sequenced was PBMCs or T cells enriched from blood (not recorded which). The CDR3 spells CASSWASGIDTQYF. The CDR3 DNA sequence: TGTGCCAGCAGCTGGGCTAGCGGGATAGATACGCAGTATTTT.